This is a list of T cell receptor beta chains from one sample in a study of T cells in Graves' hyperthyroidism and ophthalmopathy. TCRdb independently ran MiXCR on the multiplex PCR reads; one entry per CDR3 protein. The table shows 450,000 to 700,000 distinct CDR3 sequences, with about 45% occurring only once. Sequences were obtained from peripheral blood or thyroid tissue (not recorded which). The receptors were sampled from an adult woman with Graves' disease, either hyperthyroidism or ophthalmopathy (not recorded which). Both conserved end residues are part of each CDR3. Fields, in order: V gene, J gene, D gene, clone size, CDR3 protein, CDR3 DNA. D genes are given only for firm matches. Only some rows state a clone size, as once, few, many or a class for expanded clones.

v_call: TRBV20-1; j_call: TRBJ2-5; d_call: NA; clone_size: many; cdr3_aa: CSARAGGSSVETQYF; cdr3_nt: TGCAGTGCTAGAGCTGGAGGCAGCAGCGTAGAGACCCAGTACTTC
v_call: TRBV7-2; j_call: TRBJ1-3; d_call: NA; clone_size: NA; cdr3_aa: CASSLEIVGGNTIYF; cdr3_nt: TGTGCCAGCAGCTTAGAGATCGTCGGGGGAAACACCATATATTTT
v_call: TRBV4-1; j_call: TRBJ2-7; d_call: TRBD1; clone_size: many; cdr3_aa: CASSQEEGAHYEQYF; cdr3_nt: TGCGCCAGCAGCCAAGAAGAGGGGGCGCACTACGAGCAGTACTTC
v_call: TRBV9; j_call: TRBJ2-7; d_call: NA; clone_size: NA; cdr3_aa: CASSVGVGRGYEQYF; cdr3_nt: TGTGCCAGCAGCGTAGGCGTTGGCAGGGGTTACGAGCAGTACTTC
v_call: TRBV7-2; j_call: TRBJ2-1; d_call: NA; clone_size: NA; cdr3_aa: CASSSTRAGNEQFF; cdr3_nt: TGTGCCAGCAGCTCGACTAGGGCGGGCAATGAGCAGTTCTTC
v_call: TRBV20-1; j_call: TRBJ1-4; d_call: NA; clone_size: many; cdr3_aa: CSATKDRLGEKLFF; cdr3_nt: TGCAGTGCTACAAAAGACAGGCTTGGAGAAAAACTGTTTTTT
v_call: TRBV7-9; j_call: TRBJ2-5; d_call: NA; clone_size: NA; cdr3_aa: CASSFDRYQETQYF; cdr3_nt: TGTGCCAGCAGTTTCGACAGGTACCAAGAGACCCAGTACTTC
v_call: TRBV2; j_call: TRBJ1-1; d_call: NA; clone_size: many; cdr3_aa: CASRATRWDTEAFF; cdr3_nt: TGTGCCAGCAGAGCTACCAGATGGGACACTGAAGCTTTCTTT
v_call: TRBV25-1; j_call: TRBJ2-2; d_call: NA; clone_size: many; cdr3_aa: CASSVSLGELFF; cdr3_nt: TGTGCCAGCAGCGTATCACTCGGGGAGCTGTTTTTT
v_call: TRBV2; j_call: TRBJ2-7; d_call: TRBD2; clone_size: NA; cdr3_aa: CASSGSGSVEQYF; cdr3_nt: TGTGCCAGCAGTGGTAGCGGGAGTGTCGAGCAGTACTTC
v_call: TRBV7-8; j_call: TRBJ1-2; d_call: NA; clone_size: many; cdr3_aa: CASSSLGNGYTF; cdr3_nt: TGTGCCAGCAGCTCTCTAGGAAATGGCTACACCTTC
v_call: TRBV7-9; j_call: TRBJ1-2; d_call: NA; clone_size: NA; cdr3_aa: CASSLGQAANYGYTF; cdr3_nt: TGTGCCAGCAGCTTAGGGCAGGCAGCGAACTATGGCTACACCTTC
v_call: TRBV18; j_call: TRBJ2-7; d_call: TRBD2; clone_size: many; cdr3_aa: CASSPSSGNSYEQYF; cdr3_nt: TGTGCCAGCTCACCATCCAGCGGGAATTCCTACGAGCAGTACTTC
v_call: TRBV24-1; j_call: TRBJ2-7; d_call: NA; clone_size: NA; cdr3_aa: CATSGSSRVEQCF; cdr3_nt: TGTGCCACCAGTGGTTCGAGCAGGGTCGAGCAGTGCTTC
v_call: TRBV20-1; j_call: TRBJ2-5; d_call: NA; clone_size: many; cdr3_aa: CSARGGSETQYF; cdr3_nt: TGCAGTGCTAGAGGTGGGTCAGAGACCCAGTACTTC
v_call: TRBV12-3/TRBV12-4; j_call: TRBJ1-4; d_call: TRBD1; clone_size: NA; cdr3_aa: CASSRDRGGSANEKLFF; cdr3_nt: TGTGCCAGCAGCCGAGACAGGGGAGGCTCGGCTAATGAAAAACTGTTTTTT
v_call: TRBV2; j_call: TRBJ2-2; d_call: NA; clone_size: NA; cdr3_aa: CASSRVLSADTGELFF; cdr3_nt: TGTGCCAGCAGTAGGGTCCTAAGCGCGGACACCGGGGAGCTGTTTTTT
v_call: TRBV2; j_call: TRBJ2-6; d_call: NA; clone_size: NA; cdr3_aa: CASRRGQSGANVLTF; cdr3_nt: TGTGCCAGCAGACGGGGACAATCTGGGGCCAACGTCCTGACTTTC
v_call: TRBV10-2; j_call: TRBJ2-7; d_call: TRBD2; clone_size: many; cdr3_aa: CASRSGRAFGYEQYF; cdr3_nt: TGCGCCAGCAGGAGCGGGAGGGCCTTCGGCTACGAGCAGTACTTC
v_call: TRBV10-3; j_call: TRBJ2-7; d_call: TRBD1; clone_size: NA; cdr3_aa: CAISDETGLEFSYEQYF; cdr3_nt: TGTGCCATCAGTGACGAGACAGGGTTAGAGTTTTCCTACGAGCAGTACTTC
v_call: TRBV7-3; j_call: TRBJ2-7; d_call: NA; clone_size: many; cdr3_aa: CASSLRAGLYYEQYF; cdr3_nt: TGTGCCAGCAGCTTAAGGGCCGGCCTCTATTACGAGCAGTACTTC
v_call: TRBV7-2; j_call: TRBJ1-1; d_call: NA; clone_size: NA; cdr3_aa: CASSLPTLLLHTEAFF; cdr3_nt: TGTGCCAGCAGCTTACCTACACTCCTACTCCACACTGAAGCTTTCTTT
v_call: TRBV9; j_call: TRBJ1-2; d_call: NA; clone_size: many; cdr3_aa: CASSVGVYGYTF; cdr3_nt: TGTGCCAGCAGCGTGGGAGTCTATGGCTACACCTTC
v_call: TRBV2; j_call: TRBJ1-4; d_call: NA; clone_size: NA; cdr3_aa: CASSGQKNEKLFF; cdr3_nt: TGTGCCAGCAGTGGTCAGAAGAATGAAAAACTGTTTTTT
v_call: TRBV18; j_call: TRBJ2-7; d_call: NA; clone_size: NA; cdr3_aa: CASSQSPYEQYF; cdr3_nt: TGTGCCAGCTCACAGTCCCCCTACGAGCAGTACTTC
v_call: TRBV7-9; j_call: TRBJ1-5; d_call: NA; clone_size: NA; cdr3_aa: CASIEFGTMSNQPQHF; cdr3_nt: TGTGCCAGCATCGAATTCGGCACGATGAGCAATCAGCCCCAGCATTTT
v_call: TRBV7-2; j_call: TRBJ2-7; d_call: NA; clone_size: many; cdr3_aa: CASSTDLNTHEQYF; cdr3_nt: TGTGCCAGCAGCACTGACTTAAACACCCACGAGCAGTACTTC
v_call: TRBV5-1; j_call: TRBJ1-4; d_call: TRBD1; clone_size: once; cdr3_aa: CASSPLTGTEKLFF; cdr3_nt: TGCGCCAGCAGCCCGTTGACAGGGACTGAAAAACTGTTTTTT
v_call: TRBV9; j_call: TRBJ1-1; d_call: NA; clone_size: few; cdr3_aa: CASSVVGGASTEAFF; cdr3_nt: TGTGCCAGCAGCGTAGTAGGGGGGGCAAGCACTGAAGCTTTCTTT
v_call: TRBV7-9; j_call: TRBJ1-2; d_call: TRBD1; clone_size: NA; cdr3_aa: CASTDRTIYGYTF; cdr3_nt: TGTGCCAGTACGGACAGGACAATCTATGGCTACACCTTC
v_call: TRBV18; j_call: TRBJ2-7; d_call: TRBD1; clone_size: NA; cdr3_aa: CASSPQGQGNEQYF; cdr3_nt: TGTGCCAGCTCACCTCAGGGACAGGGAAACGAGCAGTACTTC